Described below is a single T cell receptor beta chain sequence and its context. From blood CD8+ and CD4+ T cells, TCR beta sequences were generated. The TEMRA cells underwent FACS enrichment, while the CD8+ and CD4+ T cells underwent negative isolation. The entry originates in a study of CD8 T cells in Susac syndrome. The ends were cut back, 2 bases at V and 16 bases at J, with 21 bases in the middle. The CDR3 is made up of 14 amino acids. Germline lookup yields CDR1 SGHVS and CDR2 FNYEAQ. Random hexamers were used to reverse transcribe an amount of about 0.5 to 1 ug RNA. TCR beta CDR3 was amplified by immunoSEQ multiplex PCR. This amplification extended across 54 Vbeta and 13 Jbeta segments. One entry per CDR3 protein results from TCRdb running MiXCR on the immunoSEQ multiplex PCR reads. The sample has some 300,000 distinct CDR3 sequences, approximately 89% seen once.

This chain links TRBV7-6 with TRBJ2-1, with a weak D call TRBD2 (6 bases). This clonotype was sampled from a human donor with multiple sclerosis. The sequenced sample consisted of CD8+ T cells from PBMCs. Written as DNA, the CDR3 is TGTGCCAGCAGCTTATCCCCTACTTCGGGAGATTCTTTCTTC. It encodes CASSLSPTSGDSFF.